The 25 T cell receptor beta chains reported below all come from one sample, sequenced in a study of T cell responses to AZD1222 COVID-19 vaccine. Clones were sequenced by immunoSEQ multiplex PCR, and TCRdb holds only the in-frame ones, with some missing. This sample has about 130,000 clones, with 85% to 95% found just once. Sequenced material: peripheral blood, taken 28 days after the second AZD1222 dose. The receptors originated from an adult who received the AZD1222 COVID-19 vaccine.

The V gene is TRBV7-9, the J gene TRBJ2-3, with a possible D match to TRBD2 (6 bases). This CDR3 region has 13 residues. Trimming left V 2 bases short and J 9 bases short, with 12 bases between. From germline, CDR1 is SEHNR and CDR2 FQNEAQ (reference sequence). This CDR3 is CASSLPAGATQYF. Written as DNA, the CDR3 is TGTGCCAGCAGCTTACCAGCGGGTGCCACGCAGTATTTT.

This chain uses TRBV11-3 with TRBJ2-4, with 8 bases that match TRBD2. There are 18 residues in the CDR3. V lost 1 base to trimming and J lost 3 bases; unmatched junction nucleotides: 11. Germline loops: CDR1 SGHNT, CDR2 YENEEA. CDR3 bases: TGTGCCAGCAGCTTAGCAGGCGGGGGGACCTGCGTCAAAAACATTCAGTACTTC. Protein sequence: CASSLAGGGTCVKNIQYF. Full variable domain (rest looked up from reference TRBV11-3 and TRBJ2-4): EAGVVQSPRYKIIEKKQPVAFWCNPISGHNTLYWYLQNLGQGPELLIRYENEEAVDDSQLPKDRFSAERLKGVDSTLKIQPAELGDSAVYLCASSLAGGGTCVKNIQYFGAGTRLSVL.

The rearrangement links TRBV19 to TRBJ2-7, with 8 bases identical to TRBD1. V was clipped by 5 bases and J by 6 bases; unmatched bases: 12. This CDR3 has 15 residues. Germline lookup yields CDR1 LNHDA and CDR2 SQIVND (reference sequence). Written as DNA, the CDR3 is TGTGCCAGTAGTCTCCCCGGGACAGGTTACCCCGAGCAGTACTTC. It specifies CASSLPGTGYPEQYF.

V and J are TRBV4-2 and TRBJ2-2; a weak D match, TRBD1 (6 bases). V lost 2 bases to trimming and J lost 7 bases, with 11 bases between them. CDR3 length: 14 residues. Germline V gene data show CDR1 as LGHNA and CDR2 as YNFKEQ. The CDR3 loop reads CASSQTGSGGELFF. CDR3 nucleotide sequence: TGTGCCAGCAGCCAAACAGGGTCGGGCGGGGAGCTGTTTTTT.

The CDR3 DNA follows: TGTGCCAGCCGTCAGGGATGGGACACTGAAGCTTTCTTT. This codes for CASRQGWDTEAFF. The chain recombines TRBV2 with TRBJ1-1; TRBD1 is a possible D gene (5 bases). With 8 bases removed from V and 3 bases from J, the gap between germline ends came to 13 bases. In germline, CDR1 is SNHLY, CDR2 FYNNEI. The CDR3 contains 13 residues.

The rearrangement joins TRBV2 to TRBJ2-3; D not certain. The CDR3 length is 13 residues. The V and J ends lost 6 bases and 3 bases respectively, with 10 bases between them. CDR1 is SNHLY and CDR2 is FYNNEI in the germline V gene. The CDR3 DNA follows: TGTGCCAGCAGCCCGACGGTTACAGATACGCAGTATTTT. It is translated as CASSPTVTDTQYF. Filled out from reference TRBV2 and TRBJ2-3, the complete variable domain reads EPEVTQTPSHQVTQMGQEVILRCVPISNHLYFYWYRQILGQKVEFLVSFYNNEISEKSEIFDDQFSVERPDGSNFTLKIRSTKLEDSAMYFCASSPTVTDTQYFGPGTRLTVL.

This clone was observed once. V and J are TRBV4-2 and TRBJ2-1; D unclear. Trimming removed 1 base from V and 5 bases from J, with 9 bases in between. The CDR3 spans 14 residues. Germline V gives CDR1 LGHNA, CDR2 YNFKEQ. The chain's CDR3 is CASSQGTPHNEQFF. CDR3 nucleotide sequence: TGTGCCAGCAGCCAAGGAACACCGCACAATGAGCAGTTCTTC.

The rearrangement uses TRBV7-9 and TRBJ1-5; D not certain. The CDR3 loop spans 13 amino acids. Germline V gives CDR1 SEHNR, CDR2 FQNEAQ (reference sequence). Trimming took off 3 bases at V and 6 bases at J, with 9 bases between the two ends. CDR3 DNA: TGTGCCAGCAGCTTTTGGGAGGGTCAGCCCCAGCATTTT. Its translation is CASSFWEGQPQHF.

The chain uses TRBV6-5 and TRBJ2-7; 7 bases agree with TRBD1. CDR1 and CDR2 from the germline V gene are MNHEY and SVGAGI. The CDR3 runs to 14 residues. V was clipped by 9 bases and J by 3 bases; unmatched bases: 11. The CDR3 coding sequence is TGTGCCAGTGCTACAGGGGCGCTAATCTACGAGCAGTACTTC. Its translation is CASATGALIYEQYF.

The chain carries TRBV18 and TRBJ1-1; tentatively, D is TRBD1 (6 bases). Germline V CDR1 and CDR2: KGHSH, LQKENI. Trimming took off 6 bases at V and 1 base at J, with 9 bases between the two ends. This CDR3 is built from 13 residues. CDR3 protein: CASSSDRNTEAFF. DNA of the CDR3: TGTGCCAGCTCGTCGGACAGGAACACTGAAGCTTTCTTT.

The V gene is TRBV6-5, the J gene TRBJ1-1; no definite D call. Germline lookup yields CDR1 MNHEY and CDR2 SVGAGI. The length of the CDR3 is 15 residues. V lost 5 bases and J 1 base, leaving 14 bases between the germline ends. The CDR3 here is CASSPMYSGNTEAFF. In DNA, the CDR3 is TGTGCCAGCAGTCCTATGTATTCAGGGAACACTGAAGCTTTCTTT.

The V gene is TRBV5-8, the J gene TRBJ1-4, with no clear D. Per germline, CDR1 SGHTS and CDR2 YDEGEE. Trimming pared 3 bases from V and 12 bases from J, leaving 15 bases between. There are 13 residues in the CDR3. DNA of the CDR3: TGTGCCAGCAGCTACCTAACAGCTTTTCAACTGTTTTTT. It codes for CASSYLTAFQLFF. Full variable domain (outside the CDR3, taken from reference TRBV5-8 and TRBJ1-4): EAGVTQSPTHLIKTRGQQATLRCSPISGHTSVYWYQQALGLGLQFLLWYDEGEERNRGNFPPRFSGRQFPNYSSELNVNALELEDSALYLCASSYLTAFQLFFGSGTQLSVL.

The CDR3 DNA sequence: TGTGCCAGCTCATCGGGACTCCAAACCTTTACGCAGTATTTT. This translates into CASSSGLQTFTQYF. The chain couples TRBV18 to TRBJ2-3; D might be TRBD2 (6 bases). The V and J ends lost 5 bases and 8 bases respectively, with 17 bases between them. The CDR3 length is 14 residues. Germline loops: CDR1 KGHSH, CDR2 LQKENI.

J is TRBJ2-3 and V is TRBV7-9, with D perhaps TRBD2 (6 bases). The CDR3 is made up of 15 amino acids. V was pared by 3 bases and J by 4 bases, with 14 bases between. Germline lookup yields CDR1 SEHNR and CDR2 FQNEAQ (reference sequence). The CDR3 nucleotides read TGTGCCAGCAGCTTGGTGGGCCTAGCGCCAGATACGCAGTATTTT. Its protein is CASSLVGLAPDTQYF.

The CDR3 reads CASSEDRSNQPQHF. For the CDR3, the DNA is TGTGCCAGCAGTGAAGACAGGAGCAATCAGCCCCAGCATTTT. V usage is TRBV2 and J usage is TRBJ1-5, with D possibly TRBD1 on 5 matching bases. Looked up from germline, CDR1 is SNHLY and CDR2 is FYNNEI. The CDR3 has 14 amino acids. The V and J ends lost 1 base and 1 base respectively, with 5 bases between them.

The chain joins TRBV19 to TRBJ1-1; D uncertain. The V gene lost 7 bases and the J gene lost 3 bases, with 12 bases spanning the gap. There are 13 residues in the CDR3. CDR1 is LNHDA and CDR2 is SQIVND in the germline V gene (reference sequence). The DNA of the CDR3 is TGTGCCAGTAACGACGCGATTTACACTGAAGCTTTCTTT. Residues: CASNDAIYTEAFF.

The chain recombines TRBV6-5 with TRBJ2-3, with 7 nucleotides matching TRBD2. V gave up 0 bases and J gave up 4 bases; unmatched junction bases: 7. Germline V gene data show CDR1 as MNHEY and CDR2 as SVGAGI. The CDR3 consists of 16 residues. CDR3 sequence reads: CASSYSTSANSDTQYF. The CDR3, as DNA: TGTGCCAGCAGTTACTCTACTAGCGCCAATTCAGATACGCAGTATTTT.

The chain carries TRBV6-6 and TRBJ1-5; a possible D gene is TRBD1 (5 bases). Germline V gene sequence: CDR1 MNHNY, CDR2 SVGAGI (reference sequence). Trimming took off 8 bases at V and 5 bases at J, with 16 bases between the two ends. The CDR3 has 14 amino acids. CDR3 nucleotide sequence: TGTGCCAGCCATTTGGGGGGATTTTATCAGCCCCAGCATTTT. It encodes CASHLGGFYQPQHF.

The CDR3 coding sequence is TGTGCCAGCAGCTTACTAGGCACCCGGGGGACTGAAGCTTTCTTT. Its protein is CASSLLGTRGTEAFF. The rearrangement joins TRBV7-3 to TRBJ1-1; the D gene is possibly TRBD1 (5 bases). The V gene lost 2 bases and the J gene lost 5 bases, with 15 bases spanning the gap. CDR3 length: 15 residues. Germline values: CDR1 SGHTA, CDR2 FQGTGA.

This clone has only a few counts. CDR3 loop: CASSYQENTGELFF. DNA of the CDR3: TGTGCCAGCAGTTACCAGGAGAACACCGGGGAGCTGTTTTTT. This chain joins TRBV6-5 and TRBJ2-2; no firm D call. The V and J ends lost 2 bases and 1 base respectively, with 5 bases between them. The CDR3 is 14 amino acids. CDR1 and CDR2 (germline): MNHEY, SVGAGI.

V and J are TRBV28 and TRBJ2-1; the match to TRBD2 covers 8 bases. Germline CDR1 and CDR2: MDHEN and SYDVKM. J was trimmed by 2 bases and V by 5 bases; bases with no gene match: 8. This CDR3 contains 16 residues. The CDR3 coding sequence is TGTGCCAGCAGTCCGGGCCGGGGGGGGCCCTACAATGAGCAGTTCTTC. It specifies CASSPGRGGPYNEQFF.

This clone was observed once. The V and J genes are TRBV6-5 and TRBJ1-6, with unresolved D. Trimming stripped 3 bases from V and 6 bases from J, with 15 bases between. This CDR3 comprises 16 residues. Germline assignment: CDR1 MNHEY and CDR2 SVGAGI. The CDR3 DNA reads TGTGCCAGCAGTTATGGCCCTTTCGGAGCTAATTCACCCCTCCACTTT. Translating it yields CASSYGPFGANSPLHF.

The chain employs TRBV3-1 (or the pseudogene TRBV3-2) and TRBJ1-1, with D possibly being TRBD1 (5 bases). Looked up from germline, CDR1 is LGHDT and CDR2 is YNNKEL (reference sequence). V dropped 1 base and J dropped 4 bases, with 13 bases sitting between them. CDR3 length: 15 residues. Here the CDR3 reads CASSQAWGGGTEAFF. The CDR3 DNA reads as TGTGCCAGCAGCCAAGCCTGGGGCGGCGGCACTGAAGCTTTCTTT.

The rearrangement uses TRBV11-2 and TRBJ2-7, with D tentatively TRBD1 or TRBD2 (5 bases each). This CDR3 region has 15 residues. Germline V gives CDR1 SGHAT, CDR2 FQNNGV. The V gene lost 5 bases and the J gene lost 6 bases, with 20 bases spanning the gap. The CDR3 reads CASSPPGVRGREQYF. In DNA form, the CDR3 reads TGTGCCAGCAGCCCCCCCGGGGTAAGGGGACGCGAGCAGTACTTC.

The chain employs TRBV24-1 and TRBJ1-2, with 9 bases that match TRBD1. Per germline, CDR1 KGHDR and CDR2 SFDVKD. The CDR3 has 17 residues. V was clipped by 4 bases and J by 6 bases; unmatched bases: 14. The CDR3 region has the DNA TGTGCCACCAGTGACTCCGGGACAGGGAGCGTGATGGATGGCTACACCTTC. It codes for CATSDSGTGSVMDGYTF.